This TCR beta chain comes out of a study of blood T cell repertoires in COVID-19. Study background: The origin of the acute and convalescent COVID-19 samples was the United States, Italy and Spain.

Trimming at V came to 0 bases and at J to 1 base, leaving 12 bases not matched to a gene. Germline V gene lookup returns CDR1 SGHRS and CDR2 YFSETQ. The CDR3 runs 19 residues. The authors' processing: Reference gene primer amplification yielded estimated nucleated cell counts. Measured with immunoSEQ multiplex PCR; TCRdb has only the in-frame clones, and not every one. V and J calls and clone size follow that table, whereas D and trimming were derived from the DNA. The sample shows 140,000 or so clones, around nine tenths of them seen only once. This TCR derives from a woman between 45 and 60 years old with active or convalescent COVID-19. The gene calls are TRBV5-1 and TRBJ2-5; 10 bases fit TRBD1. Sequenced input: peripheral blood. CDR3 amino acids: CASSLGTRDRGLFQETQYF. For the CDR3, the DNA is TGCGCCAGCAGCTTGGGAACGAGGGACAGGGGACTCTTCCAAGAGACCCAGTACTTC.